The 29 T cell receptor beta chains given below trace back to one sample, sequenced in a study of T cell repertoires in cytomegalovirus infection. TCRdb redid the calling of the reads with MiXCR, one entry per CDR3 protein. In the table there are approximately 990,000 distinct CDR3 sequences, around 29% of which are singletons. No cognate antigen is known for these TCRs. Sample: cultured CD8+ T cells from PBMCs, taken from culture after CMV antigen stimulation. These receptors were obtained from a human donor in good health (CMV status not recorded). Some clones in this sample may be carry-over from other donors' samples.

J is TRBJ2-3 and V is TRBV24-1, with a possible D match to TRBD2 (5 bases). Germline CDR1 reads KGHDR; CDR2 reads SFDVKD. The CDR3 extends over 14 amino acids. V was cut by 3 bases and J by 0 bases, with 6 bases left in between. The CDR3 nucleotides are TGTGCCACCAGTGATCGGGGTAGCACAGATACGCAGTATTTT. It specifies CATSDRGSTDTQYF.

This clonotype turned up a few times. The V and J genes are TRBV7-9 and TRBJ2-5; D unclear. Germline lookup yields CDR1 SEHNR and CDR2 FQNEAQ (reference sequence). This CDR3 comprises 13 residues. V dropped 1 base and J dropped 5 bases, with 8 bases sitting between them. CDR3 coding DNA: TGTGCCAGCAGCTTAGGACTGGCTGAGACCCAGTACTTC. This codes for CASSLGLAETQYF.

This clonotype showed up just a few times. This chain links TRBV29-1 with TRBJ1-1, with 11 bases identical to TRBD1. V trimming: 6 bases; J trimming: 4 bases; junction bases outside the gene matches: 10. There are 15 residues in the CDR3. Germline CDR1 SQVTM, CDR2 ANQGSEA. DNA for the CDR3: TGCAGCGTCGAGTTGTCCGGGACAGGGGGCACTGAAGCTTTCTTT. Protein sequence: CSVELSGTGGTEAFF.

About this clonotype: A much larger clone sits a single nucleotide away, making a read error possible. The rearrangement links TRBV7-6 to TRBJ2-1; D perhaps matches TRBD2 (5 bases). Germline V gives CDR1 SGHVS, CDR2 FNYEAQ. This CDR3 contains 18 residues. V shed 3 bases and J shed 2 bases, with 20 bases lying between them. The chain's CDR3 is CASSFRLGRGDTYNEQFF. The CDR3 region has the DNA TGTGCCAGCAGCTTCAGACTGGGCCGGGGTGACACCTACAATGAGCAGTTCTTC.

V usage is TRBV12-3 or TRBV12-4 and J usage is TRBJ2-1; the match to TRBD1 covers 7 bases. V shed 5 bases and J 2 bases; nucleotides not matched to a gene: 3. The CDR3 covers 14 residues. Here the CDR3 reads CASSHRGPYNEQFF. In DNA form, the CDR3 reads TGTGCCAGCAGTCACAGGGGCCCCTACAATGAGCAGTTCTTC.

This clonotype was recorded a few times. The chain recombines TRBV19 with TRBJ2-1, with D uncertain. Trimming cost V 3 bases and J 2 bases, with 8 bases left between them. Germline V CDR1 and CDR2: LNHDA, SQIVND (reference sequence). The length of the CDR3 is 14 residues. The CDR3 reads CASSILNPYNEQFF. The CDR3 DNA is TGTGCCAGTAGTATCCTAAATCCCTACAATGAGCAGTTCTTC.

In its sample, this clonotype was seen a few times. This rearrangement joins TRBV11-2 to TRBJ2-5; 12 bases map to TRBD2. The ends lost 5 bases at V and 2 bases at J; junction bases unmatched: 9. The CDR3 extends over 17 amino acids. Germline V CDR1 and CDR2: SGHAT, FQNNGV. The DNA of the CDR3 is TGTGCCAGCAGCCTGGGACTAGCGGGCCGTTCACAAGAGACCCAGTACTTC. Translated, it gives CASSLGLAGRSQETQYF.

The rearrangement joins TRBV12-3 or TRBV12-4 to TRBJ1-2, with TRBD1 as a possible D gene (5 bases). V lost 7 bases and J lost 8, with 17 bases in between. The CDR3 has 13 residues. As DNA, the CDR3 is TGTGCCAGCACTTCGACAAGGGGTAGCGGCTACACCTTC. Translation: CASTSTRGSGYTF.

The gene calls are TRBV7-8 and TRBJ2-7; 8 nucleotides agree with TRBD2. Germline loops: CDR1 SGHVS, CDR2 FQNEAQ. V lost 2 bases, J lost 9 bases, and 12 bases stayed unmatched. The CDR3 is 15 amino acids. CDR3 region: CASSLRLAGREGQYF. In nucleotides, the CDR3 is TGTGCCAGCAGCTTAAGGCTAGCGGGCCGAGAGGGGCAGTACTTC.

This chain joins TRBV7-9 and TRBJ1-2; 7 bases map to TRBD1. The CDR3 totals 17 residues. Trimming removed 0 bases from V and 3 bases from J; junction bases left unmatched: 10. Germline V gene lookup returns CDR1 SEHNR and CDR2 FQNEAQ (reference sequence). The CDR3 loop is CASSLAGGQGVYYGYTF. The CDR3 nucleotides read TGTGCCAGCAGCTTAGCGGGTGGCCAGGGGGTATACTATGGCTACACCTTC. Based on the CDR3 plus reference TRBV7-9 and TRBJ1-2, the full variable domain is DTGVSQNPRHKITKRGQNVTFRCDPISEHNRLYWYRQTLGQGPEFLTYFQNEAQLEKSRLLSDRFSAERPKGSFSTLEIQRTEQGDSAMYLCASSLAGGQGVYYGYTFGSGTRLTVV.

This chain uses TRBV5-4 with TRBJ1-1; D gene unclear. CDR3 length: 11 residues. From germline, CDR1 is SGHNT and CDR2 YYREEE (reference sequence). V lost 7 bases to trimming and J lost 3 bases, with 7 bases between them. The CDR3 sequence: CASRKDTEAFF. The CDR3 region has the DNA TGTGCCAGCCGTAAGGACACTGAAGCTTTCTTT. Based on the CDR3 plus reference TRBV5-4 and TRBJ1-1, the full variable domain is ETGVTQSPTHLIKTRGQQVTLRCSSQSGHNTVSWYQQALGQGPQFIFQYYREEENGRGNFPPRFSGLQFPNYSSELNVNALELDDSALYLCASRKDTEAFFGQGTRLTVV.

This clonotype was detected only a few times. The chain recombines TRBV6-2 or TRBV6-3 with TRBJ2-1, with D possibly being TRBD1 (6 bases). CDR3 length: 16 amino acids. CDR1 and CDR2 from the germline V gene are MNHEY and SVGEGT. The V end lost 5 bases, the J end lost 5 bases, and 19 bases lay between the germline ends. This CDR3 reads CASSKKWTVSHNEQFF. CDR3 DNA sequence: TGTGCCAGCAGTAAGAAGTGGACAGTGAGCCACAATGAGCAGTTCTTC.

As regards this clonotype: A much larger clonotype is one base distant, so this may be a read error. The V and J genes are TRBV12-3 or TRBV12-4 and TRBJ1-6; D not certain. The CDR3 is 16 residues long. CDR3 nucleotide sequence: TGTACCAGCAGTTTTTCCGCATTCCCCGGGGATTCACCCCTCCACTTT. Protein sequence: CTSSFSAFPGDSPLHF.

The J gene is TRBJ2-7, the V gene TRBV20-1; 9 bases match TRBD2. J lost 6 bases, V lost 0 bases, and 9 bases had no gene match. From germline, CDR1 is DFQATT and CDR2 SNEGSKA (reference sequence). CDR3 length equals 15 residues. The CDR3: CSARDLSGGTLEQYF. CDR3 sequence (DNA): TGCAGTGCTAGAGATCTCAGCGGGGGGACTCTCGAGCAGTACTTC.

This clonotype was seen at least ten times. The V and J genes are TRBV7-6 and TRBJ2-1; no reliable D call. Trimming removed 2 bases at V and 0 bases at J, with 8 bases between. Germline V gene lookup returns CDR1 SGHVS and CDR2 FNYEAQ. There are 15 residues in the CDR3. CDR3 coding DNA: TGTGCCAGCAGCTTAACGGCTAGCTCCTACAATGAGCAGTTCTTC. Amino acid sequence: CASSLTASSYNEQFF. Full variable domain (outside the CDR3, taken from reference TRBV7-6 and TRBJ2-1): GAGVSQSPRYKVTKRGQDVALRCDPISGHVSLYWYRQALGQGPEFLTYFNYEAQQDKSGLPNDRFSAERPEGSISTLTIQRTEQRDSAMYRCASSLTASSYNEQFFGPGTRLTVL.

The chain employs TRBV20-1 and TRBJ2-5; no reliable D call. From germline, CDR1 is DFQATT and CDR2 SNEGSKA (reference sequence). V was trimmed by 6 bases and J by 5 bases, leaving 13 bases between them. CDR3 size: 12 residues. CDR3 region: CSAVDSRETQYF. As DNA, the CDR3 is TGCAGTGCCGTAGACTCCCGGGAGACCCAGTACTTC.

This clonotype was recorded once. V gene TRBV12-3 or TRBV12-4 combines with J gene TRBJ1-1; TRBD1 is a possible D gene (5 bases). Trimming removed 1 base at V and 12 bases at J, with 15 bases between. The CDR3 contains 13 residues. CDR3 sequence reads: CASSLGDRVHTFF. CDR3 DNA: TGTGCCAGCAGTTTAGGAGACAGAGTCCATACTTTCTTT.

This chain connects TRBV27 to TRBJ1-2; D not resolved. The germline V gene has CDR1 MNHEY and CDR2 SMNVEV (reference sequence). With 2 bases removed from V and 0 bases from J, the gap between germline ends came to 7 bases. This CDR3 spans 14 amino acids. CDR3 sequence reads: CASSLAATNYGYTF. The CDR3 region has the DNA TGTGCCAGCAGTTTAGCGGCAACTAACTATGGCTACACCTTC.

This clonotype was observed a few times. The chain has TRBV27 and TRBJ2-7; D may be TRBD1 (5 bases). The ends were cut back, 6 bases at V and 2 bases at J, with 20 bases in the middle. In germline, CDR1 is MNHEY, CDR2 SMNVEV (reference sequence). CDR3 size: 16 residues. CDR3 DNA sequence: TGTGCCAGCAGCCCTGGACATACCCCTGGGCCCTACGAGCAGTACTTC. It translates to CASSPGHTPGPYEQYF.

The rearrangement links TRBV10-2 to TRBJ2-1; the match to TRBD2 covers 8 bases. The trim removed 0 bases at V and 9 bases at J, leaving 13 bases unmatched. The CDR3 totals 17 residues. Germline CDR1 reads WSHSY; CDR2 reads SAAADI. The CDR3 DNA reads TGCGCCAGCAGTGAGTCTGTAGCGGGGACCCCTCGGGGTGAGCAGTTCTTC. Amino acid sequence: CASSESVAGTPRGEQFF.

The chain has TRBV19 and TRBJ1-6, with a weak D call TRBD1 (5 bases). The CDR3 extends over 16 amino acids. The V end lost 5 bases, the J end lost 7 bases, and 18 bases lay between the germline ends. Per the germline V gene, CDR1 is LNHDA and CDR2 is SQIVND (reference sequence). This CDR3 reads CASSVVKGPSNSPLHF. CDR3 sequence (DNA): TGTGCCAGTAGTGTCGTGAAGGGACCCTCAAATTCACCCCTCCACTTT.

In regard to this clonotype: The junction shows a germline mismatch at one end, possibly a read error. CDR3 DNA sequence: TGTGCCAGCAGTTTAGCGCCAGGGTTCCCATATGGCTGCACCTTC. This gives the protein CASSLAPGFPYGCTF. The chain couples TRBV12-3 or TRBV12-4 to TRBJ1-2; the D gene is possibly TRBD1 (5 bases). This CDR3 is 15 amino acids long.

This clonotype has a single count. The rearrangement links TRBV2 to TRBJ2-5; D is perhaps TRBD1 or TRBD2 (5 bases each). The CDR3 runs 15 residues. CDR1 and CDR2 from the germline V gene are SNHLY and FYNNEI. V dropped 0 bases and J dropped 5 bases, with 13 bases sitting between them. The CDR3 DNA sequence: TGTGCCAGCAGTGAAGCGCTTATGGGGGTGGAGACCCAGTACTTC. This translates into CASSEALMGVETQYF.

The chain employs TRBV11-2 and TRBJ2-5; perhaps TRBD1 as D (5 bases). V lost 2 bases, J lost 3 bases, and 16 bases lay in between. Germline CDR1 reads SGHAT; CDR2 reads FQNNGV. This CDR3 region has 16 residues. CDR3 residues: CASSLFPLGPEETQYF. CDR3 nucleotides: TGTGCCAGCAGCTTATTCCCCTTGGGGCCTGAAGAGACCCAGTACTTC. The variable domain in full, completed from reference TRBV11-2 and TRBJ2-5, reads EAGVAQSPRYKIIEKRQSVAFWCNPISGHATLYWYQQILGQGPKLLIQFQNNGVVDDSQLPKDRFSAERLKGVDSTLKIQPAKLEDSAVYLCASSLFPLGPEETQYFGPGTRLLVL.

V usage is TRBV12-3 or TRBV12-4 and J usage is TRBJ1-1; D is ambiguous. The length of the CDR3 is 12 residues. The germline V and J ends were trimmed by 5 bases and 4 bases, with 8 bases remaining between them. The CDR3 spells CASSRLLTEAFF. The CDR3 DNA reads TGTGCCAGCAGTAGACTTCTCACTGAAGCTTTCTTT.

The table lists this clonotype with a few counts. The gene calls are TRBV12-3 or TRBV12-4 and TRBJ2-1; 10 bases align to TRBD2. The trim removed 5 bases at V and 5 bases at J, leaving 9 bases unmatched. This CDR3 has 16 residues. Here the CDR3 reads CASSPRAGGRDNEQFF. The DNA of the CDR3 is TGTGCCAGCAGTCCACGAGCGGGGGGGCGGGACAATGAGCAGTTCTTC.

The chain links TRBV7-9 to TRBJ2-1; D possibly uses TRBD1 or TRBD2 (5 bases each). Between the trimmed V and J ends, which lost 5 bases and 0 bases, there was a span of 14 bases. The CDR3 extends over 16 amino acids. Germline CDR1 reads SEHNR; CDR2 reads FQNEAQ (reference sequence). Here the CDR3 reads CASSPRDPSSYNEQFF. As DNA, the CDR3 is TGTGCCAGCAGCCCAAGGGACCCCAGCTCCTACAATGAGCAGTTCTTC. Full variable domain (rest looked up from reference TRBV7-9 and TRBJ2-1): DTGVSQNPRHKITKRGQNVTFRCDPISEHNRLYWYRQTLGQGPEFLTYFQNEAQLEKSRLLSDRFSAERPKGSFSTLEIQRTEQGDSAMYLCASSPRDPSSYNEQFFGPGTRLTVL.

In the case of this clonotype: A junction end diverges from the germline sequence, so it may reflect a read error. The V gene is TRBV7-3, the J gene TRBJ2-3; unclear D gene. This CDR3 contains 16 residues. Per the germline V gene, CDR1 is SGHTA and CDR2 is FQGTGA. CDR3 coding DNA: TGTGCCGGCAGCTCAGCTGTGGGGTTGAGCACAGATACGCAGTATTTT. Amino acid sequence: CAGSSAVGLSTDTQYF.

Details on this clonotype: A much larger clone differs by one base, so this may be a read error. This chain connects TRBV7-6 to TRBJ2-7; D remains unclear. CDR1 is SGHVS, CDR2 FNYEAQ, per germline. V lost 5 bases, J lost 0 bases, and 17 bases lay in between. The CDR3 covers 16 residues. CDR3 sequence reads: CASSPGSDRFSYEQYF. The CDR3 DNA sequence: TGTGCCAGCAGCCCCGGGTCGGACCGTTTCTCCTACGAGCAGTACTTC.